This TCR beta chain is from a study of blood T cells in healthy people across ages. This clonotype was seen more than once but under ten times. Combining a sample-barcoded 5' primer with a J-beta primer mix, a second PCR ran for roughly 6 to 11 cycles. TCRdb independently ran MiXCR on the 5' RACE reads; one entry per CDR3 protein. This repertoire shows about 640,000 distinct CDR3 sequences, 45% to 65% found once; its top ten account for 35% to 40%. Isolating PBMCs gave at least 6 million of these cells per sample. The receptor was isolated from a man in his fifties or sixties in good health. Material for sequencing was blood.

This chain's CDR3 is CSASPGTSGVETQYF. The DNA of the CDR3 is TGCAGTGCTTCTCCGGGGACTAGCGGGGTAGAGACCCAGTACTTC. This chain uses TRBV20-1 with TRBJ2-5, with 13 bases identical to TRBD2. In germline, CDR1 is DFQATT, CDR2 SNEGSKA (reference sequence). Germline trimming cut 5 bases from V and 4 bases from J; bases unmatched to any gene: 7. CDR3 size: 15 residues.